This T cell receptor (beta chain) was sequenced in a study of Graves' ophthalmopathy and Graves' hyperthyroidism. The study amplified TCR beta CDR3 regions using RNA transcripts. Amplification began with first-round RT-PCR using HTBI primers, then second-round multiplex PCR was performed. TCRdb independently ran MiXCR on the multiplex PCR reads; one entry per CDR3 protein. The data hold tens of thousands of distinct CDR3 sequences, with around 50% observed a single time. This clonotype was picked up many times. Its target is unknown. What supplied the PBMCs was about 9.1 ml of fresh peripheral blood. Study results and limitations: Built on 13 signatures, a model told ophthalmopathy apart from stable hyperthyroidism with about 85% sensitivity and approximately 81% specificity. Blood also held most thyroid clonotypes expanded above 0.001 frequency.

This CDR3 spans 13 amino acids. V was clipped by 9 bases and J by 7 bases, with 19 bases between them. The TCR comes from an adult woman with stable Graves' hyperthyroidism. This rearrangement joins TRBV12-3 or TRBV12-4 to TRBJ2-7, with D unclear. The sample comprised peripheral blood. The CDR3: CASRPGSSEEQYF. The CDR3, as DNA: TGTGCCAGTCGACCGGGCTCCTCTGAGGAGCAGTACTTC.